This record concerns one TCR beta chain sequence. The data stem from a study of TIL therapy for anti-PD-1-resistant metastatic lung cancer. Overall study context: Progressing patients received lymphodepletion, expanded TIL infusion and IL-2. A few tumors were EGFR-mutant and two were ALK-rearranged.

The immunoSEQ assay was v3. Libraries were sequenced to 2.2 million or so read pairs (survey) or about 5-6 million (deep). TCRdb keeps only in-frame clones here, not all; method: immunoSEQ multiplex PCR. The sample has 55,000 to 70,000 clones; around 87% are singletons. Trimming took off 0 bases at V and 5 bases at J, with 7 bases between the two ends. The CDR3 extends over 14 amino acids. Germline values: CDR1 MNHEY, CDR2 SVGAGI. Described time point: pre-treatment sample, taken before nivolumab and TIL therapy. Enrollment ran from late 2017 to January 2020. Sequenced here: blood, sampled at baseline. The chain combines TRBV6-5 with TRBJ2-2, with D maybe TRBD2 (5 bases). This TCR was sampled from a person aged 25-85 years with non-small cell lung cancer. CDR3 loop: CASSYSPGTGELFF. The CDR3 DNA sequence: TGTGCCAGCAGTTACTCACCGGGGACCGGGGAGCTGTTTTTT.